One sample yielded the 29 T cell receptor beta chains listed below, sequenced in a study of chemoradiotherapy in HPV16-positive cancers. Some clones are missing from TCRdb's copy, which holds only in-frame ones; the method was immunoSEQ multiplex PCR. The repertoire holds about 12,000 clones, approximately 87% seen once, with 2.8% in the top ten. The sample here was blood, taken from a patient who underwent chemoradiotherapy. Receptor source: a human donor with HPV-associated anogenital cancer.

The CDR3 sequence: CASTPMAGSDTQYF. CDR3 in DNA: TGTGCCAGCACTCCCATGGCAGGGTCAGATACGCAGTATTTT. The gene calls are TRBV6-6 and TRBJ2-3; D possibly corresponds to TRBD1 (5 bases). Trimming removed 7 bases from V and 4 bases from J, with 15 bases in between. CDR3 length: 14 residues. The germline gives CDR1 MNHNY, CDR2 SVGAGI (reference sequence).

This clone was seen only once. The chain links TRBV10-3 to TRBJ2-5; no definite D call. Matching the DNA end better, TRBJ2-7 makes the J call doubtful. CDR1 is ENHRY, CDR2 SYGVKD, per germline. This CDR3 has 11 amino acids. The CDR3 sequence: CATSQNNEQYF. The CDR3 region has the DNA TGTGCCACGTCCCAGAACAACGAGCAGTACTTC.

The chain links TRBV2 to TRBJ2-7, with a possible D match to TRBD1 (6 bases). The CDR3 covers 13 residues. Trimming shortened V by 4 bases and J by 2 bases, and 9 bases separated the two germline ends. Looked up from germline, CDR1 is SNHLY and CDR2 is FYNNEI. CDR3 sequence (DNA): TGTGCCAGCAGTGGACAGGTGGCCTACGAGCAGTACTTC. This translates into CASSGQVAYEQYF. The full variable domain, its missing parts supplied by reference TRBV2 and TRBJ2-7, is EPEVTQTPSHQVTQMGQEVILRCVPISNHLYFYWYRQILGQKVEFLVSFYNNEISEKSEIFDDQFSVERPDGSNFTLKIRSTKLEDSAMYFCASSGQVAYEQYFGPGTRLTVT.

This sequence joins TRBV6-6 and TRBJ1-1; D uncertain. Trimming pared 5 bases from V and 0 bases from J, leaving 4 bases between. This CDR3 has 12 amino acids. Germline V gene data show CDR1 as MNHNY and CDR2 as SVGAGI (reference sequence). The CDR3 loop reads CASSEMNTEAFF. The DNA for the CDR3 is TGTGCCAGCAGTGAGATGAACACTGAAGCTTTCTTT.

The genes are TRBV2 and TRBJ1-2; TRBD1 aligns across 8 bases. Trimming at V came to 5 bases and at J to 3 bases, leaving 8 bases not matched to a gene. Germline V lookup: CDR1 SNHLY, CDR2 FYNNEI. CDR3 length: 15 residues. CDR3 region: CASSSQGGQDYGYTF. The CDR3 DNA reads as TGTGCCAGCAGTTCCCAAGGGGGACAGGACTATGGCTACACCTTC.

The CDR3 bases are TGTGCCAGCAGCTTAGTCTCGGGAAAATACGAGCAGTACTTC. The encoded protein is CASSLVSGKYEQYF. The rearrangement links TRBV7-2 to TRBJ2-7; tentative D call: TRBD2 (5 bases). The ends were cut back, 1 base at V and 4 bases at J, with 11 bases in the middle. CDR3 size: 14 residues. Germline assignment: CDR1 SGHTA and CDR2 FQGNSA.

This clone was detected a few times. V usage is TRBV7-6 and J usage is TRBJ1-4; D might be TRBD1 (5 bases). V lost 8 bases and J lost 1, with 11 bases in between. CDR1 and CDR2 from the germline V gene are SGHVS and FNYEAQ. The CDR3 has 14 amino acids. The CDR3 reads CASAVGETNEKLFF. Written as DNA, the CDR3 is TGTGCCAGCGCCGTGGGGGAAACTAATGAAAAACTGTTTTTT.

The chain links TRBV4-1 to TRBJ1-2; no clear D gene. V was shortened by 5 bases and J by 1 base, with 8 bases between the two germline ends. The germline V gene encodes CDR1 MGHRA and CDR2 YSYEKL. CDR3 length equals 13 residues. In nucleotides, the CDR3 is TGCGCCAGCAGCGCAAGCGGTAACTATGGCTACACCTTC. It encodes CASSASGNYGYTF.

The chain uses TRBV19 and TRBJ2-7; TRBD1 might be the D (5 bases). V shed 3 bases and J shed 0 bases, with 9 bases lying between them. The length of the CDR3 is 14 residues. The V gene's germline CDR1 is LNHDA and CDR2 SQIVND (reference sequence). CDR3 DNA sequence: TGTGCCAGTAGTATTCGGACATCCTCCTACGAGCAGTACTTC. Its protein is CASSIRTSSYEQYF.

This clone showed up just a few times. This CDR3 is CASSALGAPPSPLHF. The DNA for the CDR3 is TGTGCCAGTAGTGCACTAGGGGCCCCGCCTTCACCCCTCCACTTT. V gene TRBV19 combines with J gene TRBJ1-6; D is possibly TRBD1 (5 bases). The length of the CDR3 is 15 residues. The germline CDR1 and CDR2 sequences are LNHDA and SQIVND (reference sequence). Trimming pared 5 bases from V and 9 bases from J, leaving 17 bases between. Using reference TRBV19 and TRBJ1-6 for the parts outside the CDR3, the full variable domain is DGGITQSPKYLFRKEGQNVTLSCEQNLNHDAMYWYRQDPGQGLRLIYYSQIVNDFQKGDIAEGYSVSREKKESFPLTVTSAQKNPTAFYLCASSALGAPPSPLHFGNGTRLTVT.

CDR3 DNA: TGTGCCAGCAGTTACGGCGGTAGGGGGCAAGAGACCCAGTACTTC. It codes for CASSYGGRGQETQYF. V usage is TRBV6-6 and J usage is TRBJ2-5; possibly TRBD1 for D (6 bases). V was cut by 2 bases and J by 2 bases, with 12 bases left in between. CDR3 length: 15 amino acids. The germline CDR1 and CDR2 sequences are MNHNY and SVGAGI (reference sequence).

CDR3 loop: CAARTSGGNNEQFF. The DNA of the CDR3 is TGTGCCGCCAGGACTAGCGGGGGAAACAATGAGCAGTTCTTC. The V and J genes are TRBV27 and TRBJ2-1, with 13 bases fitting TRBD2. V lost 11 bases and J lost 5; bases outside the gene matches: 6. Per germline, CDR1 MNHEY and CDR2 SMNVEV (reference sequence). This CDR3 spans 14 amino acids.

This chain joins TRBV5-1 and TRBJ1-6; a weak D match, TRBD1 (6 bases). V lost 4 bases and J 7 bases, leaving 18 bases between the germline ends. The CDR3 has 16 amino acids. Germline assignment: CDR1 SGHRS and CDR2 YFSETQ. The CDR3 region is CASSPDTDRLNSPLHF. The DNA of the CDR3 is TGCGCCAGCAGCCCGGACACAGACAGGCTGAATTCACCCCTCCACTTT.

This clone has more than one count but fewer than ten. In nucleotides, the CDR3 is TGTGCCAGCAGCCTCTCGGGGGTGGAGGGCTACACCTTC. Encoded protein: CASSLSGVEGYTF. The genes are TRBV7-3 and TRBJ1-2, with D perhaps TRBD1 (5 bases). Germline V gives CDR1 SGHTA, CDR2 FQGTGA. This CDR3 region has 13 residues. V was trimmed by 5 bases and J by 8 bases, leaving 15 bases between them.

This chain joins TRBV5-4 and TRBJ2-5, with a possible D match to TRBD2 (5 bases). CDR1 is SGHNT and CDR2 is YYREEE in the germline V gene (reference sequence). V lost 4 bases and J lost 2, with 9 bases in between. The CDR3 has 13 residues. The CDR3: CASSQTGQETQYF. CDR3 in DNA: TGTGCCAGCAGCCAGACGGGACAAGAGACCCAGTACTTC. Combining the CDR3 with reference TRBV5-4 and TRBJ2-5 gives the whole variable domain ETGVTQSPTHLIKTRGQQVTLRCSSQSGHNTVSWYQQALGQGPQFIFQYYREEENGRGNFPPRFSGLQFPNYSSELNVNALELDDSALYLCASSQTGQETQYFGPGTRLLVL.

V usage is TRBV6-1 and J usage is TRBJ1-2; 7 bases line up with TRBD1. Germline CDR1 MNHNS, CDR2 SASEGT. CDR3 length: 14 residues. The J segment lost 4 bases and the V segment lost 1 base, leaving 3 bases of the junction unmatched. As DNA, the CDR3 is TGTGCCAGCAGTGAAGTGGACAGGTTCTATGGCTACACCTTC. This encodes CASSEVDRFYGYTF.

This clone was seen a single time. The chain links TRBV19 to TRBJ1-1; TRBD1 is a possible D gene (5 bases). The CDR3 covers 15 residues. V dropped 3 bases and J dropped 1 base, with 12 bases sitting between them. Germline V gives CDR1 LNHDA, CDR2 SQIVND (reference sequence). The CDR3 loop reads CASSILGPSNTEAFF. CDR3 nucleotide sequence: TGTGCCAGTAGTATTTTGGGACCCTCGAACACTGAAGCTTTCTTT.

The CDR3 spells CASSGTGVNSPLHF. Written as DNA, the CDR3 is TGTGCCAGCAGCGGGACAGGGGTAAATTCACCCCTCCACTTT. This chain joins TRBV9 and TRBJ1-6; TRBD1 agrees at 9 bases. The V segment lost 3 bases and the J segment 7 bases; nucleotides outside the gene matches: 2. This CDR3 is 14 amino acids long. Germline V gene sequence: CDR1 SGDLS, CDR2 YYNGEE.

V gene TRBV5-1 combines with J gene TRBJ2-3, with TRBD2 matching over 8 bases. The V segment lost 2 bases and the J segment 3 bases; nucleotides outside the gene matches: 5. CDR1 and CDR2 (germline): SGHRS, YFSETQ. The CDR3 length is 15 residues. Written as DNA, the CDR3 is TGCGCCAGCAGCTTAGTGAGCGGGGGAACAGATACGCAGTATTTT. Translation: CASSLVSGGTDTQYF.

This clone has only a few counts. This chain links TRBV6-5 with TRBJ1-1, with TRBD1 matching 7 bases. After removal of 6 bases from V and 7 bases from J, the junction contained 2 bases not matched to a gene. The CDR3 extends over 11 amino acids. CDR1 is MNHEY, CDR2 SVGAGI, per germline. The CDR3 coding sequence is TGTGCCAGCAGGGGGACAGTTGAAGCTTTCTTT. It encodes CASRGTVEAFF.

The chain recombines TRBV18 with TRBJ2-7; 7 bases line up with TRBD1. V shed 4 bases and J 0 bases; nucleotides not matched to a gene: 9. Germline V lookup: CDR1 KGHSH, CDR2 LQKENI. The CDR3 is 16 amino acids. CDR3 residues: CASSLSRDRLSYEQYF. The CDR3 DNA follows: TGTGCCAGCTCACTATCACGGGACAGACTCTCCTACGAGCAGTACTTC.

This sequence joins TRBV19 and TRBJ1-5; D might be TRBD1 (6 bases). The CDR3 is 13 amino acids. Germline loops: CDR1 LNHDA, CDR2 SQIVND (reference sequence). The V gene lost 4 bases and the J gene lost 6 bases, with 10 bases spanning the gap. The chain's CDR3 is CASSSGGPQPQHF. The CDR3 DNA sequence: TGTGCCAGTAGTAGCGGGGGCCCTCAGCCCCAGCATTTT.

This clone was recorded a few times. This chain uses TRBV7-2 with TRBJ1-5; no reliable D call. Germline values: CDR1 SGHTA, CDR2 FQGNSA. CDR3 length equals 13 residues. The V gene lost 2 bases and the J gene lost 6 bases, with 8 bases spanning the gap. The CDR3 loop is CASSLRFTQPQHF. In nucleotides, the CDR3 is TGTGCCAGCAGCTTAAGGTTTACTCAGCCCCAGCATTTT.

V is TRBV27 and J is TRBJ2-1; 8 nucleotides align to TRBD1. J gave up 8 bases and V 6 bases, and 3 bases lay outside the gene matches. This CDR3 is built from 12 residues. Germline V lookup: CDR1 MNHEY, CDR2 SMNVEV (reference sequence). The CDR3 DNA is TGTGCCAGCAGCCGGGACAGGTATGAGCAGTTCTTC. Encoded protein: CASSRDRYEQFF.

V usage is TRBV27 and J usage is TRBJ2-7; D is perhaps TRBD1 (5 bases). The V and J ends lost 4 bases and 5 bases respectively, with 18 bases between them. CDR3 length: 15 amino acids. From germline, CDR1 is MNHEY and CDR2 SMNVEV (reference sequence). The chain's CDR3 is CASSYISPPGHEQYF. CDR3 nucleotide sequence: TGTGCCAGCAGTTATATATCCCCACCAGGGCACGAGCAGTACTTC.

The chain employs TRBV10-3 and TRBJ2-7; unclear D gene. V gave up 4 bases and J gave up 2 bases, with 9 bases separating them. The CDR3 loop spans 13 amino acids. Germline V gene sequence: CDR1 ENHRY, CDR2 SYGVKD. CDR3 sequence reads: CAISAVSPYEQYF. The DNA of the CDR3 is TGTGCCATCAGTGCCGTTTCCCCCTACGAGCAGTACTTC.

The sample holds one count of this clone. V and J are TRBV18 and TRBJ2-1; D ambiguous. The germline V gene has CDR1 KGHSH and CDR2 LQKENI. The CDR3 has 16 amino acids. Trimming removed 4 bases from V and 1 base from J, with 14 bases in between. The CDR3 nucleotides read TGTGCCAGCTCACTACTAATCCCTTCTTCCTACAATGAGCAGTTCTTC. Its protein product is CASSLLIPSSYNEQFF.

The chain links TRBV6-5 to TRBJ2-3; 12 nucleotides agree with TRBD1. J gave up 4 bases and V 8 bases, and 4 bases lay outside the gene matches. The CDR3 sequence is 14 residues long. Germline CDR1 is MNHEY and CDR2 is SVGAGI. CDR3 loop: CASGGQGASDTQYF. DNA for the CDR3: TGTGCCAGCGGGGGACAGGGGGCCTCAGATACGCAGTATTTT.

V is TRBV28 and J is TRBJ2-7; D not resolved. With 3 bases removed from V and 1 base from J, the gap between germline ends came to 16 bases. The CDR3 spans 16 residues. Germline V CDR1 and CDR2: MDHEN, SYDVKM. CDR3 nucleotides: TGTGCCAGCAGTTTCTCCCTGGCGGTGCTATCCTACGAGCAGTACTTC. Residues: CASSFSLAVLSYEQYF.